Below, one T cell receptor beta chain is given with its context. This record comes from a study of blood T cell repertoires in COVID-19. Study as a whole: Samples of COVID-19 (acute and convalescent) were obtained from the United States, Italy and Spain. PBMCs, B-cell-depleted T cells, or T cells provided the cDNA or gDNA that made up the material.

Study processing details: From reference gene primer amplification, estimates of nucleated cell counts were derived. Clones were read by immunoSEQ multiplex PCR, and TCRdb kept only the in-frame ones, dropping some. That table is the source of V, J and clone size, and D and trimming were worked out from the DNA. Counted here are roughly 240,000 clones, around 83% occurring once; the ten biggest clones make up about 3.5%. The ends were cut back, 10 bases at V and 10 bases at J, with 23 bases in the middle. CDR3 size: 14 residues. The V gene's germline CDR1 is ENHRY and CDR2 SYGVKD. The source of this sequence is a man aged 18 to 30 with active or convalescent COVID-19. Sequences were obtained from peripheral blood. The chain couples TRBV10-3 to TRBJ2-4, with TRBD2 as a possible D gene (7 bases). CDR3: CATEDGAGALIQYF. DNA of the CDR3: TGTGCCACCGAGGACGGCGCGGGGGCATTAATTCAGTACTTC.